The 9 T cell receptor beta chains reported below all come from one sample, sequenced in a study of blood T cell repertoires in COVID-19. Sequenced by immunoSEQ multiplex PCR; TCRdb stores in-frame clones only, minus some. The table includes 150,000 to 200,000 clones, about 87% detected once. Sequencing input: peripheral blood. The receptors derive from a man aged 55 to 70 with acute or convalescent COVID-19.

The genes are TRBV27 and TRBJ2-1, with D perhaps TRBD2 (5 bases). The germline CDR1 and CDR2 sequences are MNHEY and SMNVEV (reference sequence). V was trimmed by 4 bases and J by 9 bases, leaving 22 bases between them. The CDR3 runs to 16 residues. CDR3 sequence (DNA): TGTGCCAGCAGTTCCCCCCTGGTAGCGATCGGTGGTGAGCAGTTCTTC. Translating it yields CASSSPLVAIGGEQFF.

J is TRBJ2-7 and V is TRBV6-5, with TRBD2 as a possible D gene (6 bases). This CDR3 is built from 13 residues. With 4 bases removed from V and 3 bases from J, the gap between germline ends came to 10 bases. From germline, CDR1 is MNHEY and CDR2 SVGAGI. The CDR3 sequence: CASSSVEGYEQYV. In nucleotides, the CDR3 is TGTGCCAGCAGTTCAGTGGAGGGCTACGAGCAGTACGTC.

The chain links TRBV13 to TRBJ2-1; 12 bases align to TRBD2. V trimming: 4 bases; J trimming: 0 bases; junction bases outside the gene matches: 4. The CDR3 sequence is 17 residues long. The germline V gene encodes CDR1 PRHDT and CDR2 FYEKMQ (reference sequence). The CDR3 DNA follows: TGTGCCAGCAGCTGGCCTAGCGGGAGGGGCTCCTACAATGAGCAGTTCTTC. Its translation: CASSWPSGRGSYNEQFF.

The V gene is TRBV7-2, the J gene TRBJ2-3; TRBD2 is a possible D gene (5 bases). CDR1 is SGHTA, CDR2 FQGNSA, per germline. Trimming stripped 3 bases from V and 3 bases from J, with 13 bases between. There are 15 residues in the CDR3. CDR3 region: CASSFGSGETDTQYF. The CDR3 DNA reads TGTGCCAGCAGCTTTGGGTCCGGGGAGACAGATACGCAGTATTTT.

V gene TRBV19 combines with J gene TRBJ1-2; 9 nucleotides align to TRBD1. The ends lost 5 bases at V and 2 bases at J; junction bases unmatched: 0. The CDR3 consists of 13 residues. Germline V gives CDR1 LNHDA, CDR2 SQIVND (reference sequence). CDR3 region: CASSGTGNYGYTF. Here the CDR3 DNA reads TGTGCCAGTAGTGGGACAGGGAACTATGGCTACACCTTC. The full variable domain, completed using reference TRBV19 and TRBJ1-2, is DGGITQSPKYLFRKEGQNVTLSCEQNLNHDAMYWYRQDPGQGLRLIYYSQIVNDFQKGDIAEGYSVSREKKESFPLTVTSAQKNPTAFYLCASSGTGNYGYTFGSGTRLTVV.

This chain links TRBV5-6 with TRBJ2-7, with 13 bases matching TRBD2. The germline V gene has CDR1 SGHDT and CDR2 YYEEEE. Trimming at V came to 4 bases and at J to 0 bases, leaving 4 bases not matched to a gene. The CDR3 contains 16 residues. CDR3 loop: CASSGGLAGPSYEQYF. Written as DNA, the CDR3 is TGTGCCAGCAGCGGGGGACTAGCGGGGCCCTCCTACGAGCAGTACTTC.

This clone was detected once. CDR3 DNA sequence: TGTGCCAGCAGTTTACGGGAGGGCCCGGGATATACGCAGTATTTT. Encoded protein: CASSLREGPGYTQYF. The chain carries TRBV27 and TRBJ2-3, with 8 bases fitting TRBD2. Germline V gene sequence: CDR1 MNHEY, CDR2 SMNVEV (reference sequence). The CDR3 is 15 residues long. V shed 2 bases and J 7 bases; nucleotides not matched to a gene: 8.

This rearrangement joins TRBV5-8 to TRBJ1-1, with a possible D match to TRBD1 (5 bases). This CDR3 spans 13 amino acids. CDR1 is SGHTS and CDR2 is YDEGEE in the germline V gene. The V end was cut by 4 bases, the J end by 0 bases, with 7 bases between. The CDR3 sequence: CASSRGMNTEAFF. CDR3 DNA: TGTGCCAGCAGCCGGGGGATGAACACTGAAGCTTTCTTT.

This clone was counted a single time. The J gene is TRBJ2-1, the V gene TRBV10-3; 8 bases agree with TRBD2. With 9 bases clipped from V and 9 bases from J, the junction kept 10 bases outside the gene matches. CDR3 length: 13 residues. Germline CDR1 reads ENHRY; CDR2 reads SYGVKD. The CDR3 nucleotides are TGTGCCATAAGAGCGGGAGAGTGGGGTGAGCAGTTCTTC. Protein: CAIRAGEWGEQFF.